This is a list of T cell receptor beta chains from one sample in a study of blood T cell repertoires in COVID-19. The repertoire was sequenced with immunoSEQ multiplex PCR; TCRdb's copy has only in-frame clones and lacks some. Of roughly 260,000 clones in the sample, approximately 91% were seen once. What was sequenced was peripheral blood. Receptors originate from a person aged 18 to 30 with COVID-19, enrolled during active disease. Both conserved end residues are part of each CDR3. For some rows the clone size is stated as once, few or many, or as a class when expanded; others skip it.

j_gene,v_gene,len,abundance,CDR3aa
TRBJ1-2,TRBV3-1/TRBV3-2,16,few,CASSQDLQRGRLGYTF
TRBJ2-5,TRBV6-5,15,-,CASSYGLQVQETQYF
TRBJ2-2,TRBV7-9,15,-,CASSSSGSNTGELFF
TRBJ2-2,TRBV7-2,14,-,CASSSLGGAGELFF
TRBJ1-5,TRBV6-5,14,-,CASRDRGRDQPQHF
TRBJ2-3,TRBV9,17,-,CASSVAPRRGSTDTQYF
TRBJ2-6,TRBV6-2/TRBV6-3,15,-,CASSLQGAGANVLTF
TRBJ2-7,TRBV4-2,17,-,CASSQGALAGISYEQYF
TRBJ2-5,TRBV5-5,14,-,CASTAGRGQETQYF
TRBJ2-3,TRBV10-1,15,-,CASSETLADTDTQYF
TRBJ2-1,TRBV7-9,19,once,CASSLGGYRGGESYNEQFF